Listed here are 13 T cell receptor beta chains from one sample, sequenced in a study of blood T cell repertoires in COVID-19. Libraries were prepared by immunoSEQ multiplex PCR; TCRdb keeps only in-frame clonotypes and omits some of them. The sample has tens of thousands of clones; around 87% are singletons. Sample: peripheral blood. The receptor set was obtained from a human donor in a cohort sampled during active COVID-19.

V and J are TRBV14 and TRBJ1-2; D gene unclear. This CDR3 has 13 amino acids. The germline gives CDR1 SGHDN, CDR2 FVKESK. V lost 2 bases and J lost 7, with 11 bases in between. The chain's CDR3 is CASSQFRTGGYTF. As DNA, the CDR3 is TGTGCCAGCAGCCAATTCAGAACGGGTGGCTACACCTTC.

This chain links TRBV5-1 with TRBJ2-5; 8 nucleotides align to TRBD1. The V segment lost 3 bases and the J segment 0 bases; nucleotides outside the gene matches: 13. CDR1 and CDR2 (germline): SGHRS, YFSETQ. The CDR3 has 18 amino acids. The CDR3 DNA reads TGCGCCAGCAGCTCCTCCCTCTCAGGGGGCCGGTACCAAGAGACCCAGTACTTC. Translating gives CASSSSLSGGRYQETQYF.

The chain links TRBV6-2 or TRBV6-3 to TRBJ1-2; D unclear. Germline V gives CDR1 MNHEY, CDR2 SVGEGT. The CDR3 loop spans 15 amino acids. Trimming shortened V by 2 bases and J by 12 bases, and 22 bases separated the two germline ends. This CDR3 is CASSYELWLVDKDTF. DNA of the CDR3: TGTGCCAGCAGTTACGAGTTGTGGCTGGTTGACAAGGACACCTTC.

This sequence joins TRBV5-6 and TRBJ1-1, with TRBD1 identical over 9 bases. V was pared by 5 bases and J by 4 bases, with 12 bases of the junction left unmatched. The CDR3 covers 16 residues. CDR1 is SGHDT and CDR2 is YYEEEE in the germline V gene. The CDR3 DNA reads as TGTGCCAGCAGTTACGACCGGGACAGGGATTTCACTGAAGCTTTCTTT. Encoded protein: CASSYDRDRDFTEAFF.

The rearrangement links TRBV7-6 to TRBJ2-5; 8 bases align to TRBD2. V was clipped by 3 bases and J by 1 base; unmatched bases: 16. Germline CDR1 SGHVS, CDR2 FNYEAQ. The CDR3 extends over 19 amino acids. The CDR3 sequence: CASSFGKGKWREVQETQYF. In nucleotides, the CDR3 is TGTGCCAGCAGCTTCGGCAAAGGTAAGTGGCGGGAGGTCCAAGAGACCCAGTACTTC.

This chain uses TRBV27 with TRBJ1-6; a possible D gene is TRBD1 (6 bases). V lost 3 bases, J lost 8 bases, and 8 bases lay in between. Germline V gives CDR1 MNHEY, CDR2 SMNVEV (reference sequence). The CDR3 totals 13 residues. CDR3 amino acids: CASSFNRDSPLHF. CDR3 nucleotides: TGTGCCAGCAGTTTTAACAGGGATTCACCCCTCCACTTT.

This clone was seen only once. The chain combines TRBV7-2 with TRBJ2-7, with D possibly being TRBD2 (6 bases). Germline CDR1 reads SGHTA; CDR2 reads FQGNSA. V was trimmed by 5 bases and J by 5 bases, leaving 16 bases between them. CDR3 length: 14 residues. CDR3 sequence reads: CASSPRDSYHEQYF. The CDR3 nucleotides are TGTGCCAGCAGCCCGCGGGACTCCTATCACGAGCAGTACTTC. The full variable domain, with the rest looked up from reference TRBV7-2 and TRBJ2-7, is GAGVSQSPSNKVTEKGKDVELRCDPISGHTALYWYRQSLGQGLEFLIYFQGNSAPDKSGLPSDRFSAERTGGSVSTLTIQRTQQEDSAVYLCASSPRDSYHEQYFGPGTRLTVT.

The chain has TRBV28 and TRBJ2-7; 7 bases are shared with TRBD2. From germline, CDR1 is MDHEN and CDR2 SYDVKM. The CDR3 is 11 amino acids. V dropped 7 bases and J dropped 4; count of bases not matched to a gene: 1. The CDR3 nucleotides are TGTGCCAGCACGGGGGGTTACGAGCAGTACTTC. As protein: CASTGGYEQYF.

V and J are TRBV7-9 and TRBJ1-4; D not resolved. CDR1 and CDR2 (germline): SEHNR, FQNEAQ (reference sequence). The length of the CDR3 is 18 residues. V lost 4 bases and J lost 0, with 18 bases in between. CDR3 bases: TGTGCCAGCAGCTCCCCTTTGTGGGAGTCTGCAACTAATGAAAAACTGTTTTTT. As protein: CASSSPLWESATNEKLFF. Using reference TRBV7-9 and TRBJ1-4 for the parts outside the CDR3, the full variable domain is DTGVSQNPRHKITKRGQNVTFRCDPISEHNRLYWYRQTLGQGPEFLTYFQNEAQLEKSRLLSDRFSAERPKGSFSTLEIQRTEQGDSAMYLCASSSPLWESATNEKLFFGSGTQLSVL.

The chain uses TRBV19 and TRBJ1-6; 10 nucleotides align to TRBD1. There are 16 residues in the CDR3. CDR1 LNHDA and CDR2 SQIVND come from the germline V gene (reference sequence). After removal of 4 bases from V and 6 bases from J, the junction contained 6 bases not matched to a gene. In nucleotides, the CDR3 is TGTGCCAGTAGTAGATACAGGACAGGGGGTAATTCACCCCTCCACTTT. This encodes CASSRYRTGGNSPLHF.

The V call is TRBV19, the J call TRBJ2-7, with 10 bases identical to TRBD2. Germline CDR1 reads LNHDA; CDR2 reads SQIVND (reference sequence). This CDR3 spans 17 amino acids. J lost 3 bases, V lost 3 bases, and 11 bases had no gene match. The CDR3 coding sequence is TGTGCCAGTAGTATCCTGTCTTCTAGCGGGAGTGGCTACGAGCAGTACTTC. This encodes CASSILSSSGSGYEQYF.

The chain recombines TRBV5-6 with TRBJ2-1, with TRBD1 identical over 7 bases. Trimming cost V 4 bases and J 13 bases; bases outside gene matches: 14. CDR1 is SGHDT and CDR2 is YYEEEE in the germline V gene. The CDR3 extends over 14 amino acids. CDR3 sequence: CASSHTGQVNLQFF. The DNA for the CDR3 is TGTGCCAGCAGCCATACCGGACAGGTTAATTTACAGTTCTTC.

CDR3: CASSIIAGGLYEQYF. Here the CDR3 DNA reads TGTGCCAGTAGTATCATAGCGGGGGGTCTGTACGAGCAGTACTTC. The chain links TRBV19 to TRBJ2-7; 10 bases fit TRBD2. Trimming cost V 3 bases and J 4 bases; bases outside gene matches: 6. The CDR3 runs 15 residues. Germline V gene lookup returns CDR1 LNHDA and CDR2 SQIVND (reference sequence).